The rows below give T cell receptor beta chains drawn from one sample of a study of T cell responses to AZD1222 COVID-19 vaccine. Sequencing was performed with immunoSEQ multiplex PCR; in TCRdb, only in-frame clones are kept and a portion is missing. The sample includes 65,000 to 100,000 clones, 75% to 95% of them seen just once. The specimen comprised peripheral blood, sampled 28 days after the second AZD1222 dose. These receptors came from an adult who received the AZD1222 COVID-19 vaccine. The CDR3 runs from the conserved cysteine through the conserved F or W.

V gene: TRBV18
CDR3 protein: CASSLHSGTGYEQYF

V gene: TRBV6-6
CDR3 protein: CASSPRTGGLTADQPQHF

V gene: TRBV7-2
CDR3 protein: CASSLGTANYGYTF

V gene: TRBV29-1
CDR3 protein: CSSPGQGESGYTF

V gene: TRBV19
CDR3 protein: CASTSHPGAQHF

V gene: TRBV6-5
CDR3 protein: CASSYLGQGVGNTIYF

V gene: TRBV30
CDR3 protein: CAWRVRGRTYEQYF

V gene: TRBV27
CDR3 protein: CASTQRGQKEQYF

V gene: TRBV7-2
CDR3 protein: CASSLNTNTEAFF

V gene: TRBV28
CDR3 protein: CASSLGGWNIQYF

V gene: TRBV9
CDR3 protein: CASSGGTAGGSGETQYF

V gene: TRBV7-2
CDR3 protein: CASSLGTSGYSYEQYF

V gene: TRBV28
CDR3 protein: CASSRQGGGYGYTF

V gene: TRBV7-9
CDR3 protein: CASSRTGTGGYTF

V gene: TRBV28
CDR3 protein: CASTTPGPNEEQYF

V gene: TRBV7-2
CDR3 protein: CASSFEVWYEQYF

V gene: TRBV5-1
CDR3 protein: CASSSIQGTEQFF

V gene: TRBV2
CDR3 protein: CASRTSGSWDTDTQYF

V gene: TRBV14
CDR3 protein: CASSQTTATWGYTF

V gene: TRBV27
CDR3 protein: CASSAARGRGVGYTF

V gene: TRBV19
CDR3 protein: CASTDGGGVGNQPQHF

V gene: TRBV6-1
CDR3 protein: CASSDSPLGGTEAFF

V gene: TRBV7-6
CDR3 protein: CASSSGIGTGNTIYF

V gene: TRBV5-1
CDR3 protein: CASSFTSGNNEQFF

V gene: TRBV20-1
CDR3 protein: CSASRVQGTYSGRGAGRLF

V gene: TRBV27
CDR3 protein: CASSLTSRHRGNTEAFF

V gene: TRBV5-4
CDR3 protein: CASSQTGGEETQYF

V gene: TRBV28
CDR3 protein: CASSSGFTIYF

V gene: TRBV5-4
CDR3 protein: CASSPPRSSNEQYF

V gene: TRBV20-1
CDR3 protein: CSARGTDEQYF

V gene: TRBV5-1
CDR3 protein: CASSLDRGLDTQYF

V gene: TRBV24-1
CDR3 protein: CATSDPSPTGNNEQFF

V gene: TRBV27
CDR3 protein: CASSYRQQETQYF

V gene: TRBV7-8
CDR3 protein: CASSPTVQGTGNTIYF

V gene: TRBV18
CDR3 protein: CASSTGQGAQNQPQHF

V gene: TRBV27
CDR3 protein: CASRSSTRGTDTQYF

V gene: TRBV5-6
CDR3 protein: CASSLGGEQYF

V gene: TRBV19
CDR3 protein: CASSRTSVTYEQYF

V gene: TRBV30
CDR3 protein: CAMQTGVGHQPQHF

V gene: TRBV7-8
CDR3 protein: CASSPGTGVSGELFF

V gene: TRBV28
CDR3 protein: CASSLGENIQYF

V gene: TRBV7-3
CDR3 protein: CASSLSSGYNEQFF

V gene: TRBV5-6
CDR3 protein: CASSLTSEKLFF

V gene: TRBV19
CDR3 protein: CASSMGRLSYEQYF